This T cell receptor beta chain was found in a study of T cells in localized non-small cell lung cancer. Study-level points and caveats: The tumor had only one region sequenced, so heterogeneity remains possible.

As for this clone: What it binds is not known.

CDR3 length: 16 amino acids. The V and J ends lost 0 bases and 2 bases, in that order; junction bases with no gene match: 5. Per germline, CDR1 SGHRS and CDR2 YFSETQ. Sequencing used immunoSEQ multiplex PCR; TCRdb keeps in-frame clones, though not all of them. The sample has around 19,000 clones, around four fifths seen once. The chain employs TRBV5-1 and TRBJ2-3; 8 bases match TRBD1. Sample: peripheral blood, taken before any cancer treatment. This TCR came from a male donor aged 60 or over with stage III lung adenocarcinoma. Here the CDR3 DNA reads TGCGCCAGCAGCTTGGTGACAGGGGCTAACACAGATACGCAGTATTTT. The encoded protein is CASSLVTGANTDTQYF.